This T cell receptor beta chain was profiled in a study of T cell clonality in common variable immunodeficiency. Donors gave roughly 5 to 8 ml heparinized peripheral whole blood. General study findings and limits: Common variable immunodeficiency TCR beta sequences reportedly had fewer deletions and N-nucleotide insertions.

Clones were sequenced by immunoSEQ multiplex PCR, and TCRdb holds only the in-frame ones, with some missing. The sample has over 11,000 clones, none seen only once; the top ten hold roughly 9.5%. About this clone: What it binds is not known.

The TCR comes from a human donor with common variable immunodeficiency. The sequenced sample consisted of peripheral blood mononuclear cells.

The DNA read from the CDR3 is TGTGCCAGCAGTAAACAGGTTAGCAATCAGCCC. This codes for CASSKQVSNQP. The entire CDR3 is CASSKQVSNQPQHF. The rearrangement links TRBV2 to TRBJ1-5; possibly TRBD1 for D (5 bases). The read finishes 3 residues shy of the CDR3 end, and the germline J gene is used to complete it. This CDR3 contains 14 residues. Between the trimmed V and J ends, which lost 5 bases and 0 bases, there was a span of 8 bases. From germline, CDR1 is SNHLY and CDR2 FYNNEI.